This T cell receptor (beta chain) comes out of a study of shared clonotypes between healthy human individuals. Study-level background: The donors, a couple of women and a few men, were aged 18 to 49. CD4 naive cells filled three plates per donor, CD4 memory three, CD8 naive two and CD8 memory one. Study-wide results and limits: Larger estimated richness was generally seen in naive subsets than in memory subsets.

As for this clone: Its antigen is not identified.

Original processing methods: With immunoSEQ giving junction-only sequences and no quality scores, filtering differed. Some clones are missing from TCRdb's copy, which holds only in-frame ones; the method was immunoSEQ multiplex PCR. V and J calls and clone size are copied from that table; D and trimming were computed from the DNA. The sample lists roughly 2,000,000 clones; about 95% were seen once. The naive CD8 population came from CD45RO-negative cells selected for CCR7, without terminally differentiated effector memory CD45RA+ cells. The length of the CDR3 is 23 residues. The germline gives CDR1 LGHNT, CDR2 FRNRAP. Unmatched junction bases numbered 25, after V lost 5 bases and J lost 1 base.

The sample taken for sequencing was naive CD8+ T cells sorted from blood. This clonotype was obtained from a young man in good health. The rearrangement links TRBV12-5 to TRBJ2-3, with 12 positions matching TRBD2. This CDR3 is CASGVGPGQTSGSVIWGTDTQYF. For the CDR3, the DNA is TGTGCTAGTGGTGTTGGCCCTGGACAGACTAGCGGGAGCGTGATTTGGGGCACAGATACGCAGTATTTT.